This T cell receptor beta chain was found in a study of shared clonotypes between healthy human individuals. Study-wide background: Donors were a couple of women and a few men aged 18 to 49.

Genomic DNA belonging to each subset was distributed in equal measure over several immunoSEQ plates. Libraries were prepared by immunoSEQ multiplex PCR; TCRdb keeps only in-frame clonotypes and omits some of them. The sample consists of around 500,000 clones, around 80% of them appearing once. Study observations and caveats: The study drew on few donors, limiting represented genetic and exposure-history diversity.

This clone was seen a few times. No antigen is known for it. The germline CDR1 and CDR2 sequences are SQVTM and ANQGSEA. The CDR3 is made up of 18 amino acids. The V gene lost 2 bases and the J gene lost 0 bases, with 22 bases spanning the gap. The source of this sequence is a woman in her forties in good health. Some clones in this sample may be carry-over from other donors' samples. What was sequenced was PBMCs. The chain is built from TRBV29-1 and TRBJ1-1; D is ambiguous. As DNA, the CDR3 is TGCAGCGTTGAACCTTCCCACTTGGTGTCGGATATGAACACTGAAGCTTTCTTT. This gives the protein CSVEPSHLVSDMNTEAFF.